The 5 T cell receptor beta chains reported below all come from one sample, sequenced in a study of CD8 T cells in ankylosing spondylitis. TCRdb itself ran the 5' RACE reads through MiXCR, one entry per CDR3 protein. The table includes approximately 25,000 distinct CDR3 sequences, about 17% detected once. Sequenced material: blood. The source is a male donor with ankylosing spondylitis or in good health (not recorded which).

This clonotype came up a few times. This chain connects TRBV7-9 to TRBJ2-5; D gene uncertain. This CDR3 spans 13 amino acids. CDR1 and CDR2 (germline): SEHNR, FQNEAQ (reference sequence). Trimming removed 5 bases from V and 6 bases from J, with 13 bases in between. The CDR3 nucleotides read TGTGCCAGCAGCGTGGACCATACCAAGACCCAGTACTTC. Amino acids: CASSVDHTKTQYF.

This clonotype was detected many times. The genes are TRBV7-2 and TRBJ2-2; possible D gene TRBD1, 6 bases. Germline lookup yields CDR1 SGHTA and CDR2 FQGNSA. The CDR3 is made up of 15 amino acids. V gave up 2 bases and J gave up 1 base, with 8 bases separating them. CDR3 in amino acids: CASSLTGQNTGELFF. In DNA, the CDR3 is TGTGCCAGCAGCTTAACAGGGCAGAACACCGGGGAGCTGTTTTTT.

This clonotype was seen ten or more times. The V call is TRBV20-1, the J call TRBJ2-3; 12 bases line up with TRBD2. The CDR3 runs 14 residues. Germline assignment: CDR1 DFQATT and CDR2 SNEGSKA (reference sequence). The ends lost 4 bases at V and 8 bases at J; junction bases unmatched: 7. The CDR3 is CSAKPTSGGGTQYF. The CDR3, as DNA: TGCAGTGCTAAGCCGACTAGCGGGGGCGGTACGCAGTATTTT.

Many counts were recorded for this clonotype. The chain uses TRBV28 and TRBJ2-7; the D call may be TRBD1 or TRBD2 (6 bases each). The CDR3 covers 16 residues. Trimming cost V 6 bases and J 1 base, with 19 bases left between them. Germline CDR1 MDHEN, CDR2 SYDVKM. Written as DNA, the CDR3 is TGTGCCAGCAGCCGCGTAACCGGAGGGGGGTCCTACGAGCAGTACTTC. Residues: CASSRVTGGGSYEQYF.

This chain connects TRBV7-9 to TRBJ1-4; a weak D match, TRBD1 (6 bases). Looked up from germline, CDR1 is SEHNR and CDR2 is FQNEAQ (reference sequence). The length of the CDR3 is 14 residues. Deletions cut 4 bases from V and 6 bases from J, with 12 bases between. In nucleotides, the CDR3 is TGTGCCAGCAGCTCCCCCGGGACACATGAAAAACTGTTTTTT. Its protein is CASSSPGTHEKLFF.